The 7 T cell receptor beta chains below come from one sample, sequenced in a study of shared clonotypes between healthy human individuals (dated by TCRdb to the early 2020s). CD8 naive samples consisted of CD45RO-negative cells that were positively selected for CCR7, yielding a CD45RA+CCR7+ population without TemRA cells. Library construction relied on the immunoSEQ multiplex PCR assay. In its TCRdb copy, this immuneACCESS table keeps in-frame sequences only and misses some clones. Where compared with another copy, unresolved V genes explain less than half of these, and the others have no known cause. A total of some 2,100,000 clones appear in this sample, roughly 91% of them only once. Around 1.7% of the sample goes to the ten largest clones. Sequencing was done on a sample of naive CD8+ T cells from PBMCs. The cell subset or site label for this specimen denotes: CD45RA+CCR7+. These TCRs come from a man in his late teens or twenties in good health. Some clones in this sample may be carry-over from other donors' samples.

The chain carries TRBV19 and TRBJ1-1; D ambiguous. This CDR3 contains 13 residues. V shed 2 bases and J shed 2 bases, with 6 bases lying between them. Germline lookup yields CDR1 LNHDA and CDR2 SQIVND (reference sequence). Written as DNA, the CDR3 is TGTGCCAGTAGTATACAGATAAACACTGAAGCTTTCTTT. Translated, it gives CASSIQINTEAFF.

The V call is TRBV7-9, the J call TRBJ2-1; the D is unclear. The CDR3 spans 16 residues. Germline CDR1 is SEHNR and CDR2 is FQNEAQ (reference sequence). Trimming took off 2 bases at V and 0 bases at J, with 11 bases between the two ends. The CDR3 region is CASSLLSVVSYNEQFF. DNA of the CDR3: TGTGCCAGCAGCTTATTATCGGTTGTCTCCTACAATGAGCAGTTCTTC.

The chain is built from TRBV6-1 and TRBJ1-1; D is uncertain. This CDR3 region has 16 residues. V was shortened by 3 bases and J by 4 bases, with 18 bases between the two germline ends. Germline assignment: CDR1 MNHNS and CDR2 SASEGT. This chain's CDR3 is CASSDEGPRGLTEAFF. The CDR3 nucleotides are TGTGCCAGCAGTGATGAGGGTCCCCGAGGCCTCACTGAAGCTTTCTTT.

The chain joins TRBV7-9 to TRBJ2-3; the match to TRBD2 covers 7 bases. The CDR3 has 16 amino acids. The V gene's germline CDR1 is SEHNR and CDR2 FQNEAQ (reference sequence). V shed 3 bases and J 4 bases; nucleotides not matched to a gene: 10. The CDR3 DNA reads TGTGCCAGCAGCTTTCCCGGGGGGATTGCCGCAGATACGCAGTATTTT. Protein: CASSFPGGIAADTQYF.

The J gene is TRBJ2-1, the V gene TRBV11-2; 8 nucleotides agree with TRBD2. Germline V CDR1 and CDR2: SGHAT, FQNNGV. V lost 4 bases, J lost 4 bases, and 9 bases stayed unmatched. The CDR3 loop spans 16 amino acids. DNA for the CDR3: TGTGCCAGCAGCTGGGAGGCGGGAGGTCGATACAATGAGCAGTTCTTC. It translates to CASSWEAGGRYNEQFF.

The chain's CDR3 is CASSDFSGNTIYF. The CDR3 nucleotides read TGTGCCAGCAGTGATTTCTCTGGAAACACCATATATTTT. This rearrangement joins TRBV2 to TRBJ1-3; D gene uncertain. This CDR3 contains 13 residues. The V end lost 3 bases, the J end lost 0 bases, and 3 bases lay between the germline ends. CDR1 and CDR2 from the germline V gene are SNHLY and FYNNEI.

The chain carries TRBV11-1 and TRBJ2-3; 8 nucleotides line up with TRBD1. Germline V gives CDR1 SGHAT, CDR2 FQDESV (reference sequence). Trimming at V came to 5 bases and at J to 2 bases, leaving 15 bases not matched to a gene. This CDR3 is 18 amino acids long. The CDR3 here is CASSKQGVKVTYTDTQYF. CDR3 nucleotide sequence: TGTGCCAGCAGCAAACAGGGGGTTAAAGTCACGTACACAGATACGCAGTATTTT.